This T cell receptor beta chain was retrieved from a study of CD8+CD57+ T cells in acquired aplastic anemia. TCR beta VDJ and CDR3 profiles were obtained from a genomic DNA template. Using its own MiXCR run on the reads, TCRdb lists one record per CDR3 protein. The data contain 150,000 to 200,000 distinct CDR3 sequences, under 55% of them singletons. Germline CDR1 LNHNV, CDR2 YYDKDF (reference sequence). CDR3 size: 15 residues. V was cut by 7 bases and J by 8 bases, with 20 bases left in between. Sequenced patients had shown CD8+CD57+ cell expansion by flow cytometry. This clonotype was seen many times.

This sequence was found in a human donor with aplastic anemia. This rearrangement joins TRBV15 to TRBJ2-2; either TRBD1 or TRBD2 may fit D (5 bases each). Material: sorted CD4+, CD8+, or CD8+CD57+ T cells (not recorded which) from PBMCs. CDR3 DNA sequence: TGTGCCACCAACCATCCCCAGGGTGGGAGAGGGGAGCTGTTTTTT. It specifies CATNHPQGGRGELFF. Using reference TRBV15 and TRBJ2-2 for the parts outside the CDR3, the full variable domain is DAMVIQNPRYQVTQFGKPVTLSCSQTLNHNVMYWYQQKSSQAPKLLFHYYDKDFNNEADTPDNFQSRRPNTSFCFLDIRSPGLGDTAMYLCATNHPQGGRGELFFGEGSRLTVL.